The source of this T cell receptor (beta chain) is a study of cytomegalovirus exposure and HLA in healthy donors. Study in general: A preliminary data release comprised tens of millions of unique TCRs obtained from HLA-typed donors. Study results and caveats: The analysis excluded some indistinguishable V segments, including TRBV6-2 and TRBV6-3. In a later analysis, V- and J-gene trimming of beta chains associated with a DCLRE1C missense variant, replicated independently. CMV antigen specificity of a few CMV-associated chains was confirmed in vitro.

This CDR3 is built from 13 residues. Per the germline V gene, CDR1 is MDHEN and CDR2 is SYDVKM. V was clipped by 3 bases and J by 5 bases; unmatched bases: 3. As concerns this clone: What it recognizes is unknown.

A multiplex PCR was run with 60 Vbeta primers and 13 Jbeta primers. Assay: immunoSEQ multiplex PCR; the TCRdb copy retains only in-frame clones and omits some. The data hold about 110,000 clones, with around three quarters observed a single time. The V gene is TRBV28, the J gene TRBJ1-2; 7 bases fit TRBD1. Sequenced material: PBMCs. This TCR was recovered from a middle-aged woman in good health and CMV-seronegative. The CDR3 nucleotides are TGTGCCAGCAGTTTCGACAGGGAATATGGCTACACCTTC. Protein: CASSFDREYGYTF.